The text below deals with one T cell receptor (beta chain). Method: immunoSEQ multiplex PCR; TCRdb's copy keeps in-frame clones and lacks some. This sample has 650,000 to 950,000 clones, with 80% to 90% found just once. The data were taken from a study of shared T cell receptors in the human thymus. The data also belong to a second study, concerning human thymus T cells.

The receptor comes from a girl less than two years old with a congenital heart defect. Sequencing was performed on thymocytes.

CDR3 amino acids: CASRRTGLHEQYF. The CDR3 region has the DNA TGTGCCAGCAGACGGACAGGGCTCCACGAGCAGTACTTC. This chain connects TRBV6-5 to TRBJ2-7; 8 bases match TRBD1. V lost 6 bases, J lost 5 bases, and 6 bases stayed unmatched. The CDR3 is made up of 13 amino acids. Germline CDR1 and CDR2: MNHEY and SVGAGI.